One and the same sample provided the 32 T cell receptor beta chains below, sequenced in a study of CD8 T cells in ankylosing spondylitis. Study conclusions and caveats: A TCR beta motif of about 8 highly homologous variants seemed to mark ankylosing spondylitis blood.

Each CDR3 protein is one row after TCRdb ran MiXCR on the 5' RACE reads. The data contain roughly 400,000 distinct CDR3 sequences, about a fifth of them singletons. Their recognized antigens are unknown. The sequenced material came from blood, either unsorted or a sorted T cell fraction (not recorded which). These receptors originate from a male donor with ankylosing spondylitis.

This clonotype appeared a few times. The rearrangement joins TRBV12-3 or TRBV12-4 to TRBJ1-1; a possible D gene is TRBD1 (5 bases). Trimming cost V 6 bases and J 10 bases, with 15 bases left between them. This CDR3 has 12 amino acids. The CDR3 nucleotides read TGTGCCAGCAGAAGGGACCTCATGGCAGCTTTCTTT. It yields the protein CASRRDLMAAFF.

The genes are TRBV4-1 and TRBJ1-1, with D possibly TRBD1 on 5 matching bases. Germline lookup yields CDR1 MGHRA and CDR2 YSYEKL. The V end was cut by 5 bases, the J end by 5 bases, with 18 bases between. The CDR3 covers 15 residues. This chain's CDR3 is CASSYTFLGGTEAFF. CDR3 DNA: TGCGCCAGCAGCTATACCTTTCTTGGGGGTACTGAAGCTTTCTTT.

The gene calls are TRBV12-3 or TRBV12-4 and TRBJ2-3; TRBD2 aligns across 8 bases. The CDR3 is 18 amino acids. With V trimmed by 8 bases and J by 3 bases, 19 bases remained unmatched. CDR3 residues: CASSRAAKSGSWTDTQYF. CDR3 DNA: TGTGCCAGCTCCCGAGCCGCTAAGAGCGGGAGCTGGACAGATACGCAGTATTTT.

This clonotype has more than one count but fewer than ten. The chain has TRBV6-5 and TRBJ2-1, with no clear D. V dropped 6 bases and J dropped 0 bases, with 9 bases sitting between them. The CDR3 extends over 14 amino acids. In germline, CDR1 is MNHEY, CDR2 SVGAGI. CDR3 in amino acids: CASSLTHSYNEQFF. CDR3 DNA: TGTGCCAGCAGCTTAACTCACTCCTACAATGAGCAGTTCTTC.

This clonotype showed up just a few times. The chain is built from TRBV4-2 and TRBJ2-7; D may be TRBD2 (5 bases). The germline V and J ends were trimmed by 0 bases and 5 bases, with 17 bases remaining between them. The CDR3 runs to 16 residues. Germline V lookup: CDR1 LGHNA, CDR2 YNFKEQ. CDR3 sequence: CASSQDLAGSIHEQYF. CDR3 nucleotides: TGTGCCAGCAGCCAAGATCTCGCGGGTAGTATCCACGAGCAGTACTTC.

This clonotype was counted between two and nine times. V is TRBV6-5 and J is TRBJ2-3, with 8 bases identical to TRBD1. The germline V gene has CDR1 MNHEY and CDR2 SVGAGI. CDR3 length equals 18 residues. The J segment lost 3 bases and the V segment lost 2 bases, leaving 13 bases of the junction unmatched. The DNA of the CDR3 is TGTGCCAGCAGTTACCCAATAACAAGGACAGGGTTGACAGATACGCAGTATTTT. Translated, it gives CASSYPITRTGLTDTQYF.

Ten or more counts support this clonotype. J is TRBJ1-5 and V is TRBV12-3 or TRBV12-4, with D maybe TRBD1 (6 bases). With 5 bases removed from V and 5 bases from J, the gap between germline ends came to 19 bases. The CDR3 is made up of 16 amino acids. This CDR3 reads CASSPMGARSDQPQHF. CDR3 in DNA: TGTGCCAGCAGTCCCATGGGGGCAAGGTCGGATCAGCCCCAGCATTTT.

This clonotype was seen only a few times. The chain links TRBV6-5 to TRBJ2-1, with unresolved D. V lost 2 bases and J lost 0, with 8 bases in between. CDR1 and CDR2 (germline): MNHEY, SVGAGI. The CDR3 extends over 15 amino acids. As DNA, the CDR3 is TGTGCCAGCAGTTACACTTCAAGCTCCTACAATGAGCAGTTCTTC. It yields the protein CASSYTSSSYNEQFF.

This chain uses TRBV20-1 with TRBJ1-6; D gene ambiguous. Per the germline V gene, CDR1 is DFQATT and CDR2 is SNEGSKA (reference sequence). Trimming removed 7 bases at V and 0 bases at J, with 7 bases between. This CDR3 spans 13 amino acids. The CDR3: CSVGSSYNSPLHF. CDR3 in DNA: TGCAGTGTCGGAAGCTCCTATAATTCACCCCTCCACTTT.

This clonotype was counted at least ten times. The chain joins TRBV7-2 to TRBJ2-7; TRBD2 is a possible D gene (6 bases). The germline V and J ends were trimmed by 0 bases and 3 bases, with 15 bases remaining between them. Per the germline V gene, CDR1 is SGHTA and CDR2 is FQGNSA. The CDR3 is 16 amino acids. CDR3 in amino acids: CASSLAPDSGIYEQYF. CDR3 sequence (DNA): TGTGCCAGCAGCTTAGCCCCGGATAGCGGTATCTACGAGCAGTACTTC.

This clonotype occurred many times. The V gene is TRBV10-3, the J gene TRBJ2-7, with D perhaps matching TRBD1 or TRBD2 (6 bases each). This CDR3 is 14 amino acids long. Germline V gene data show CDR1 as ENHRY and CDR2 as SYGVKD. Trimming removed 9 bases from V and 5 bases from J, with 20 bases in between. DNA of the CDR3: TGTGCCATACAACAGGGAGGAGAAAGTCACGAGCAGTACTTC. Translation: CAIQQGGESHEQYF.

This chain connects TRBV7-2 to TRBJ1-1; D unclear. V shed 5 bases and J shed 5 bases, with 12 bases lying between them. The CDR3 runs 13 residues. The germline CDR1 and CDR2 sequences are SGHTA and FQGNSA. CDR3 sequence reads: CASSLTVRTEAFF. Here the CDR3 DNA reads TGTGCCAGCAGCCTAACGGTCAGGACTGAAGCTTTCTTT.

This CDR3 is CASSQALGTVVYGYTF. For the CDR3, the DNA is TGCGCCAGCAGCCAAGCCCTGGGGACAGTCGTCTATGGCTACACCTTC. The rearrangement uses TRBV4-1 and TRBJ1-2, with 7 nucleotides matching TRBD1. Germline V gene sequence: CDR1 MGHRA, CDR2 YSYEKL. The CDR3 totals 16 residues. The V gene end was trimmed by 1 base and the J gene end by 4 bases; junction bases not matched to a gene: 9.

V and J are TRBV12-3 or TRBV12-4 and TRBJ2-7, with D tentatively TRBD2 (6 bases). The CDR3 contains 14 residues. V shed 3 bases and J shed 1 base, with 10 bases lying between them. CDR3 region: CASSFGRGSYEQYF. The CDR3 DNA sequence: TGTGCCAGCAGTTTTGGGCGGGGATCCTACGAGCAGTACTTC.

With respect to this clonotype: A much larger clone sits a single nucleotide away, making a read error possible. The chain carries TRBV15 and TRBJ2-1; D uncertain. The germline V gene encodes CDR1 LNHNV and CDR2 YYDKDF (reference sequence). The CDR3 runs 15 residues. Trimming removed 0 bases from V and 2 bases from J, with 8 bases in between. CDR3 in amino acids: CATSRDKGAYNEQFF. CDR3 coding DNA: TGTGCCACCAGCAGAGATAAGGGTGCCTACAATGAGCAGTTCTTC.

This clonotype was found a few times. This chain links TRBV9 with TRBJ2-7; D might be TRBD1 or TRBD2, each matching 5 bases. This CDR3 spans 15 amino acids. Trimming removed 3 bases from V and 5 bases from J, with 18 bases in between. The V gene's germline CDR1 is SGDLS and CDR2 YYNGEE. CDR3 nucleotide sequence: TGTGCCAGCAGCGCAGCCGGGACGGGGAACCACGAGCAGTACTTC. As protein: CASSAAGTGNHEQYF. Combining the CDR3 with reference TRBV9 and TRBJ2-7 gives the whole variable domain DSGVTQTPKHLITATGQRVTLRCSPRSGDLSVYWYQQSLDQGLQFLIQYYNGEERAKGNILERFSAQQFPDLHSELNLSSLELGDSALYFCASSAAGTGNHEQYFGPGTRLTVT.

This clonotype was counted between two and nine times. The chain is built from TRBV6-5 and TRBJ1-1; maybe TRBD1 (6 bases). The CDR3 is 15 amino acids. Trimming pared 2 bases from V and 0 bases from J, leaving 10 bases between. Germline CDR1 and CDR2: MNHEY and SVGAGI. CDR3 amino acids: CASSYPGAVNTEAFF. The CDR3, as DNA: TGTGCCAGCAGTTACCCAGGGGCAGTGAACACTGAAGCTTTCTTT.

The rearrangement joins TRBV6-1 to TRBJ2-7; 9 nucleotides agree with TRBD1. Trimming took 7 bases from V and 5 from J; bases not matched to a gene: 6. The germline gives CDR1 MNHNS, CDR2 SASEGT. CDR3 length: 13 residues. The CDR3 nucleotides are TGTGCCAGCATAGAGACAGGGGGACACGAGCAGTACTTC. Amino acid sequence: CASIETGGHEQYF.

This clonotype appeared a few times. The chain has TRBV12-3 or TRBV12-4 and TRBJ1-1; D is perhaps TRBD1 (6 bases). Deletions cut 0 bases from V and 5 bases from J, with 16 bases between. This CDR3 region has 16 residues. CDR3 coding DNA: TGTGCCAGCAGTTTAGCACGAGGGGGGCTTCGGACTGAAGCTTTCTTT. Residues: CASSLARGGLRTEAFF.

This clonotype has more than one count but fewer than ten. The J gene is TRBJ2-6, the V gene TRBV5-1; perhaps TRBD2 as D (6 bases). This CDR3 has 17 residues. CDR1 and CDR2 from the germline V gene are SGHRS and YFSETQ. V was trimmed by 4 bases and J by 3 bases, leaving 17 bases between them. The CDR3 bases are TGCGCCAGCAGCGCGCGCTCAAGGGGAGGTGGGGCCAACGTCCTGACTTTC. It codes for CASSARSRGGGANVLTF.

The chain recombines TRBV29-1 with TRBJ2-1; D is ambiguous. V was clipped by 6 bases and J by 10 bases, with 10 bases between them. The CDR3 covers 10 residues. Germline CDR1 SQVTM, CDR2 ANQGSEA. CDR3 DNA: TGCAGCGTAGTCCTCGGGGAGCAGTTCTTC. Its protein product is CSVVLGEQFF.

The V and J genes are TRBV15 and TRBJ2-3; D unresolved. The V and J ends lost 1 base and 1 base respectively, with 6 bases between them. CDR1 and CDR2 (germline): LNHNV, YYDKDF (reference sequence). The length of the CDR3 is 14 residues. CDR3 loop: CATSRVGGTDTQYF. The CDR3 DNA reads TGTGCCACCAGCAGAGTAGGTGGCACAGATACGCAGTATTTT. Looking up the rest from reference TRBV15 and TRBJ2-3 gives the full variable domain: DAMVIQNPRYQVTQFGKPVTLSCSQTLNHNVMYWYQQKSSQAPKLLFHYYDKDFNNEADTPDNFQSRRPNTSFCFLDIRSPGLGDTAMYLCATSRVGGTDTQYFGPGTRLTVL.

CDR3 residues: CASSVGTVGQETQYF. CDR3 bases: TGTGCCAGCAGCGTAGGTACCGTCGGTCAAGAGACCCAGTACTTC. V and J are TRBV9 and TRBJ2-5; D is ambiguous. The germline CDR1 and CDR2 sequences are SGDLS and YYNGEE. With 0 bases removed from V and 2 bases from J, the gap between germline ends came to 11 bases. This CDR3 spans 15 amino acids.

This clonotype was counted a few times. The chain has TRBV5-1 and TRBJ1-1; TRBD1 is a possible D gene (5 bases). Deletions cut 6 bases from V and 3 bases from J, with 18 bases between. This CDR3 comprises 15 residues. The germline V gene has CDR1 SGHRS and CDR2 YFSETQ. CDR3 loop: CASNERGGSYTEAFF. As DNA, the CDR3 is TGCGCCAGCAACGAGAGGGGAGGAAGTTACACTGAAGCTTTCTTT.

The chain joins TRBV2 to TRBJ1-5, with a tentative D call TRBD1 (6 bases). Trimming left V 7 bases short and J 3 bases short, with 10 bases between. The CDR3 sequence is 13 residues long. Germline CDR1 and CDR2: SNHLY and FYNNEI. Written as DNA, the CDR3 is TGTGCCAGCACACGGACAGTCAATCAGCCCCAGCATTTT. It yields the protein CASTRTVNQPQHF.

This clonotype was detected a few times. The CDR3 DNA sequence: TGCGCCAGCAGCCTGGCCGGGGACTATGGCTACACCTTC. It yields the protein CASSLAGDYGYTF. J is TRBJ1-2 and V is TRBV5-1; D uncertain. CDR3 length equals 13 residues. Per germline, CDR1 SGHRS and CDR2 YFSETQ. The germline V and J ends were trimmed by 4 bases and 3 bases, with 10 bases remaining between them.

This clonotype occurred a few times. This chain joins TRBV7-2 and TRBJ1-5, with 10 bases identical to TRBD1. CDR1 and CDR2 from the germline V gene are SGHTA and FQGNSA. CDR3 length: 16 amino acids. V was pared by 4 bases and J by 5 bases, with 8 bases of the junction left unmatched. The CDR3 bases are TGTGCCAGCAGCTCATTCGCCGGGACAGGGGATCAGCCCCAGCATTTT. This codes for CASSSFAGTGDQPQHF.

V usage is TRBV2 and J usage is TRBJ2-7; D remains unclear. From germline, CDR1 is SNHLY and CDR2 FYNNEI. The CDR3 runs 14 residues. V lost 5 bases to trimming and J lost 0 bases, with 11 bases between them. The CDR3 loop is CASSYQEISYEQYF. The CDR3 nucleotides are TGTGCCAGCAGTTACCAGGAAATCTCCTACGAGCAGTACTTC.

This clonotype was seen a handful of times. This chain joins TRBV18 and TRBJ2-1; weak D call: TRBD2 (5 bases). Germline V CDR1 and CDR2: KGHSH, LQKENI. The V and J ends lost 6 bases and 8 bases respectively, with 23 bases between them. The CDR3 runs to 16 residues. The CDR3 protein is CASSPRAAAREYEQFF. The CDR3 DNA reads as TGTGCCAGCTCCCCAAGAGCGGCTGCCCGAGAATATGAGCAGTTCTTC. The complete variable domain, with remaining parts taken from reference TRBV18 and TRBJ2-1, reads NAGVMQNPRHLVRRRGQEARLRCSPMKGHSHVYWYRQLPEEGLKFMVYLQKENIIDESGMPKERFSAEFPKEGPSILRIQQVVRGDSAAYFCASSPRAAAREYEQFFGPGTRLTVL.

The J gene is TRBJ1-1, the V gene TRBV7-9; D uncertain. There are 11 residues in the CDR3. Germline-derived CDR1 and CDR2 are SEHNR and FQNEAQ (reference sequence). Trimming cost V 5 bases and J 5 bases, with 6 bases left between them. CDR3 sequence (DNA): TGTGCCAGCAGCGCTCAAACTGAAGCTTTCTTT. Translating gives CASSAQTEAFF.

This clonotype was found a few times. V and J are TRBV6-1 and TRBJ1-5; D unclear. V gave up 6 bases and J gave up 0 bases, with 6 bases separating them. The CDR3 runs to 13 residues. Germline CDR1 reads MNHNS; CDR2 reads SASEGT. This chain's CDR3 is CASSRYSNQPQHF. In DNA, the CDR3 is TGTGCCAGCAGCCGTTATAGCAATCAGCCCCAGCATTTT.

J is TRBJ2-1 and V is TRBV2; 7 nucleotides match TRBD2. The length of the CDR3 is 15 residues. V was pared by 2 bases and J by 10 bases, with 11 bases of the junction left unmatched. The germline V gene encodes CDR1 SNHLY and CDR2 FYNNEI. For the CDR3, the DNA is TGTGCCAGCAGTGAAAGGCGGGCGGGAGAGACGGAGCAGTTCTTC. Amino acids: CASSERRAGETEQFF.